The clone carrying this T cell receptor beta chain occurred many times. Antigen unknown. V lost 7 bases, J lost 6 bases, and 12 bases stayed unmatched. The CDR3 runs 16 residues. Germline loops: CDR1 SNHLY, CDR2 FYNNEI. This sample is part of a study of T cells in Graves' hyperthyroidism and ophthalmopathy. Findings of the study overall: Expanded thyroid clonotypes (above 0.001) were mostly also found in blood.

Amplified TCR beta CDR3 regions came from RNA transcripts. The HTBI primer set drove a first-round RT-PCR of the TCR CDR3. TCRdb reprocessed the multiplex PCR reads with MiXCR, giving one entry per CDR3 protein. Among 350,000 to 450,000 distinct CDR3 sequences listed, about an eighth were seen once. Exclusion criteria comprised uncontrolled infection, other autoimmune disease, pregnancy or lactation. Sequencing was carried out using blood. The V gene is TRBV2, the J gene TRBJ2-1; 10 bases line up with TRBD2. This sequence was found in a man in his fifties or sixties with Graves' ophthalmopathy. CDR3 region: CASIKHGLAASNEQFF. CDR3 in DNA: TGTGCCAGCATTAAACATGGACTAGCGGCGAGCAATGAGCAGTTCTTC.